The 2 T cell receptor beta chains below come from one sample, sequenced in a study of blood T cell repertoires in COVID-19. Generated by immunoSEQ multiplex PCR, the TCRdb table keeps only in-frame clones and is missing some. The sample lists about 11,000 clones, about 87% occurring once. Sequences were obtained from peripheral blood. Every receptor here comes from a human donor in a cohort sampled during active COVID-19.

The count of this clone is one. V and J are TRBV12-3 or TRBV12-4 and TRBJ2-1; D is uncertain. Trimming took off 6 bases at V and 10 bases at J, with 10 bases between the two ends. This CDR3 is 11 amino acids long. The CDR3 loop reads CASRRLSEQFF. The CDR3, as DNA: TGTGCCAGCAGACGACTTTCCGAGCAGTTCTTC.

This chain's CDR3 is CASSVGGRGTYNEQFF. The DNA for the CDR3 is TGTGCCAGCAGCGTAGGGGGGCGCGGAACCTACAATGAGCAGTTCTTC. The chain couples TRBV9 to TRBJ2-1, with D possibly being TRBD1 (6 bases). The CDR3 has 16 amino acids. The germline CDR1 and CDR2 sequences are SGDLS and YYNGEE. V was shortened by 0 bases and J by 2 bases, with 12 bases between the two germline ends.